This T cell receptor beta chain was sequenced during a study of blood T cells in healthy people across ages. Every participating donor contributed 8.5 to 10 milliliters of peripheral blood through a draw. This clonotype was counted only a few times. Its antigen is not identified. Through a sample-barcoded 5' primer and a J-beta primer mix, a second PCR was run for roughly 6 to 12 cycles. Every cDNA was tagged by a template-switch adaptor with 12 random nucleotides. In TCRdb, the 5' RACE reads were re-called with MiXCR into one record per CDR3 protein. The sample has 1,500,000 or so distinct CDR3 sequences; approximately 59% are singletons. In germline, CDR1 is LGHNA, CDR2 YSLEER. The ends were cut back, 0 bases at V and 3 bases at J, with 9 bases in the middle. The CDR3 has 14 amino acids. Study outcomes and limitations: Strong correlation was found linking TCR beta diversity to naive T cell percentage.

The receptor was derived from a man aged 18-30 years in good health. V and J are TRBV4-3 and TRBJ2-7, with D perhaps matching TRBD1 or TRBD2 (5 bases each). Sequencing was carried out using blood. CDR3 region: CASSQDRDLYEQYF. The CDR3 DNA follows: TGCGCCAGCAGCCAAGACAGGGACCTCTACGAGCAGTACTTC.